This T cell receptor (beta chain) emerged from a study of T cells in women clearing cervical HPV infection. Study at large: Donors had HPV16-related CIN3 or worse; 2 had invasive cancer. Case blood was drawn when the lesion was first found; control blood after infection became undetectable.

As concerns this clone: The antigen is undetermined. The read terminates 3 residues before the CDR3 end, so the remaining end is supplied by the germline J gene.

Study conclusions and caveats: Each sample's T-cell count was unknown, possibly confounding richness.

Deletions cut 0 bases from V and 6 bases from J, with 13 bases between. The CDR3 is 14 residues long. The V gene's germline CDR1 is SGHDT and CDR2 YYEEEE. Sequencing used immunoSEQ multiplex PCR; TCRdb keeps in-frame clones, though not all of them. Listed are about 48,000 clones; under 2% falls within the top ten. The source of this sequence is a woman between 18 and 70 years old with a cervical HPV16 infection that either progressed to CIN3+ or cleared (not recorded which). J is TRBJ2-7 and V is TRBV5-6; TRBD1 might be the D (6 bases). Sequenced sample: blood buffy coat. The sequenced part of the CDR3 DNA is TGTGCCAGCAGCTTGGGGGACACCCTACCCGAG. Amino acid sequence: CASSLGDTLPE. The whole CDR3 protein is CASSLGDTLPEQYF. Variable domain in full (rest from reference TRBV5-6 and TRBJ2-7): DAGVTQSPTHLIKTRGQQVTLRCSPKSGHDTVSWYQQALGQGPQFIFQYYEEEERQRGNFPDRFSGHQFPNYSSELNVNALLLGDSALYLCASSLGDTLPEQYFGPGTRLTVT.